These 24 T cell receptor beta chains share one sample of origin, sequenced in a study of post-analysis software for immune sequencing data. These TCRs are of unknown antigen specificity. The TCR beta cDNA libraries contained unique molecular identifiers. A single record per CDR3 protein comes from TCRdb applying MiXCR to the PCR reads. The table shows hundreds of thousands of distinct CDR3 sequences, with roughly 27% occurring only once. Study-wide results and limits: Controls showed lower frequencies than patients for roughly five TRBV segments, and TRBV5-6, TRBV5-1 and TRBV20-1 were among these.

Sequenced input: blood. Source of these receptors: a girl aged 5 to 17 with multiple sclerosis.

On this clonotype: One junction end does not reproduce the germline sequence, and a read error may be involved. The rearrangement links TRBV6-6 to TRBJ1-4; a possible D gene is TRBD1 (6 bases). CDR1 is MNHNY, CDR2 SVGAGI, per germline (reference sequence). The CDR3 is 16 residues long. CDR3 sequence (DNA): TGTGCCAGCAGTTACTCTCGAGGACAGCAGGGTGAAAAACGGTTTTTT. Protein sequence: CASSYSRGQQGEKRFF.

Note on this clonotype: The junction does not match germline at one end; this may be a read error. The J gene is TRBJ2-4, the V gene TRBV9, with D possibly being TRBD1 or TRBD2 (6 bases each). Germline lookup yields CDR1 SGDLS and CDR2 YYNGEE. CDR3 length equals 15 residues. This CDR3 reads CTSSVATGALNIQYF. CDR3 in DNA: TGTACCAGCAGCGTAGCGACGGGGGCCCTAAACATTCAGTACTTC.

CDR3 DNA sequence: TGTGCCCGTCGCCGGGTGGAGGCAGAGACCCAGTACTTC. This translates into CARRRVEAETQYF. The chain has TRBV7-4 and TRBJ2-5; D might be TRBD2 (5 bases). This CDR3 region has 13 residues. Trimming took off 11 bases at V and 4 bases at J, with 17 bases between the two ends. Germline lookup yields CDR1 SGHVT and CDR2 SQSDAQ.

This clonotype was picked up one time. The CDR3 sequence is CASSLTGQGNTEAFF. For the CDR3, the DNA is TGTGCCAGCAGCTTAACAGGGCAGGGGAACACTGAAGCTTTCTTT. This chain uses TRBV11-1 with TRBJ1-1; maybe TRBD1 (6 bases). Trimming removed 2 bases at V and 1 base at J, with 11 bases between. The CDR3 extends over 15 amino acids. Germline V gene sequence: CDR1 SGHAT, CDR2 FQDESV (reference sequence). Based on the CDR3 plus reference TRBV11-1 and TRBJ1-1, the full variable domain is EAEVAQSPRYKITEKSQAVAFWCDPISGHATLYWYRQILGQGPELLVQFQDESVVDDSQLPKDRFSAERLKGVDSTLKIQPAELGDSAMYLCASSLTGQGNTEAFFGQGTRLTVV.

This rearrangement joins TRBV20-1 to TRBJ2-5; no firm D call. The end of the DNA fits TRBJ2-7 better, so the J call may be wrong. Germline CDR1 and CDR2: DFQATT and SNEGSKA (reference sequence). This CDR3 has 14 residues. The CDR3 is CSARDARSAYEQYF. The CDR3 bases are TGCAGTGCTAGAGATGCCCGTTCCGCCTACGAGCAGTACTTC.

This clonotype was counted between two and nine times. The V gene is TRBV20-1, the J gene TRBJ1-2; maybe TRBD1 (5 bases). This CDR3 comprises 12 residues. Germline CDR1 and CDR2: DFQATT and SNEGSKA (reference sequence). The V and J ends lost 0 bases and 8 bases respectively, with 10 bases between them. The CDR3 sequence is CSARDVGDGYTF. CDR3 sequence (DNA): TGCAGTGCTAGAGATGTAGGGGACGGCTACACCTTC.

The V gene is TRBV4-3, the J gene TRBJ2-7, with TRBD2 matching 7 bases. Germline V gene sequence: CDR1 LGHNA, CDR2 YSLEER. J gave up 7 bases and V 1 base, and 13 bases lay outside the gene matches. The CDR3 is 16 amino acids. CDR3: CASSQGAAGARNEQYF. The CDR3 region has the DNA TGCGCCAGCAGCCAAGGGGCGGCGGGAGCAAGGAATGAGCAGTACTTC.

Here the CDR3 DNA reads TGCAGTGCTAGTGGACGGGATAATGAAAAACTGTTTTTT. Translation gives CSASGRDNEKLFF. The genes are TRBV20-1 and TRBJ1-4, with unresolved D. V gave up 3 bases and J gave up 4 bases, with 9 bases separating them. The CDR3 runs 13 residues. The germline gives CDR1 DFQATT, CDR2 SNEGSKA (reference sequence).

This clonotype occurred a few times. The CDR3 nucleotides are TGTGCCAGCAGTTACCCAGACCCGGGGGGCACAGATACGCAGTATTTT. This encodes CASSYPDPGGTDTQYF. The J gene is TRBJ2-3, the V gene TRBV6-6; D is possibly TRBD2 (6 bases). V was clipped by 2 bases and J by 1 base, with 13 bases between them. The CDR3 spans 16 residues. Germline V CDR1 and CDR2: MNHNY, SVGAGI (reference sequence).

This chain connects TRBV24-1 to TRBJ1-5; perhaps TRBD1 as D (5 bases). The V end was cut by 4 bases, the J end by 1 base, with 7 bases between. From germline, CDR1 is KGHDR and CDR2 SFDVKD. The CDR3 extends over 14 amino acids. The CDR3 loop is CATSEAGSNQPQHF. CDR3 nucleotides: TGTGCCACCAGTGAAGCAGGGAGCAATCAGCCCCAGCATTTT.

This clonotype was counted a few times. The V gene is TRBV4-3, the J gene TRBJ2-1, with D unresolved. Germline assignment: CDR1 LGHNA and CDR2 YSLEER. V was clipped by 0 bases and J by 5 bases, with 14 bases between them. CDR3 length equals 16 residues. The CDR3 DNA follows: TGCGCCAGCAGCCAAGAAACCCAGTTCCACAACAATGAGCAGTTCTTC. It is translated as CASSQETQFHNNEQFF.

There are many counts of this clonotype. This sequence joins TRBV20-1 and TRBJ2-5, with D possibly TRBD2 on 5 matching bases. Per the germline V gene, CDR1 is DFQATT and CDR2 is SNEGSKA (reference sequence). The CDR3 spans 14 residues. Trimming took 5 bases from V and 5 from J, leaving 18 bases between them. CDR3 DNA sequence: TGCAGTGCTCCCCGGGAAGGACTCCGGGAGACCCAGTACTTC. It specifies CSAPREGLRETQYF.

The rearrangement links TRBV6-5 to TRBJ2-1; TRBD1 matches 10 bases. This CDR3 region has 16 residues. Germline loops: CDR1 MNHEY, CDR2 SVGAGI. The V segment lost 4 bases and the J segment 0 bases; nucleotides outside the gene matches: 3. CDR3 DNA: TGTGCCAGCAGTTGGAGACAGGGGGCCTCCTACAATGAGCAGTTCTTC. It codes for CASSWRQGASYNEQFF.

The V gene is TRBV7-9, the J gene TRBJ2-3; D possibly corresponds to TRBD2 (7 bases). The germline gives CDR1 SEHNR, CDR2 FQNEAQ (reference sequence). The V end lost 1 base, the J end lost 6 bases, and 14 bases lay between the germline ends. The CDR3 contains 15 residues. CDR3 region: CASSLDAGAGDTQYF. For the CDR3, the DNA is TGTGCCAGCAGCTTAGACGCGGGGGCAGGGGATACGCAGTATTTT.

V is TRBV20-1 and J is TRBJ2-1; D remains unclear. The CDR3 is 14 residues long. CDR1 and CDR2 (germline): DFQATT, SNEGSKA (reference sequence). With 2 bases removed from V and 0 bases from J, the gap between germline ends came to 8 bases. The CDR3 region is CSARSIPSYNEQFF. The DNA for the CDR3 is TGCAGTGCTAGATCCATCCCCTCCTACAATGAGCAGTTCTTC.

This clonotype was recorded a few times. The DNA for the CDR3 is TGTGCCGGCAAGGGCCTAGCGGTCAATGAGCAGTTCTTC. It is translated as CAGKGLAVNEQFF. The chain recombines TRBV6-5 with TRBJ2-1; 7 nucleotides match TRBD2. V dropped 11 bases and J dropped 6; count of bases not matched to a gene: 10. The CDR3 loop spans 13 amino acids. Germline values: CDR1 MNHEY, CDR2 SVGAGI.

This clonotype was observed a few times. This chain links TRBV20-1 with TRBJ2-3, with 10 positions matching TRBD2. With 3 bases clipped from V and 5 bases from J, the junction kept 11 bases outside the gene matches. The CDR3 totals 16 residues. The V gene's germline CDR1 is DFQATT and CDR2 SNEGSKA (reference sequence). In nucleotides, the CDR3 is TGCAGTGCTAGTGCAAGGGGGCTAGCGGGAGTAGATACGCAGTATTTT. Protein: CSASARGLAGVDTQYF.

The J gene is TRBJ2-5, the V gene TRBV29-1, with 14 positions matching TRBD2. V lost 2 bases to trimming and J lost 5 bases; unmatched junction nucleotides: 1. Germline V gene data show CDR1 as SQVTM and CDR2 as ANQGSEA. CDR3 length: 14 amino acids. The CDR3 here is CSVEWTSGRETQYF. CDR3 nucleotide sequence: TGCAGCGTTGAATGGACTAGCGGGAGGGAGACCCAGTACTTC.

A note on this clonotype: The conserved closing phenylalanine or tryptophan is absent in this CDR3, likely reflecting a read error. The DNA of the CDR3 is TGCAGTGCTGGGGACAGGGGCAAAAACATTCAGTACTAC. Translation gives CSAGDRGKNIQYY. V and J are TRBV20-1 and TRBJ2-4; the match to TRBD1 covers 10 bases. The germline gives CDR1 DFQATT, CDR2 SNEGSKA (reference sequence). The CDR3 sequence is 13 residues long. With V trimmed by 5 bases and J by 3 bases, 1 base remained unmatched.

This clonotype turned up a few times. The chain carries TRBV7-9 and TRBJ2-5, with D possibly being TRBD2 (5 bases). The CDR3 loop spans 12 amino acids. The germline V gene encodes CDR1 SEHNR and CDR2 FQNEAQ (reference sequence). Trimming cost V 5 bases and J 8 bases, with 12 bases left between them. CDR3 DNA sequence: TGTGCCAGCAGCGGAGTGGGAGATACCCAGTACTTC. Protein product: CASSGVGDTQYF.

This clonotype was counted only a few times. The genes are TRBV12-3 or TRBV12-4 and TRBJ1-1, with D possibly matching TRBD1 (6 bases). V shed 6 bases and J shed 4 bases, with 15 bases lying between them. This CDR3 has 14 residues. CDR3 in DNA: TGTGCCAGCAGCTACAGGGAGGGGGGCACTGAAGCTTTCTTT. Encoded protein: CASSYREGGTEAFF.

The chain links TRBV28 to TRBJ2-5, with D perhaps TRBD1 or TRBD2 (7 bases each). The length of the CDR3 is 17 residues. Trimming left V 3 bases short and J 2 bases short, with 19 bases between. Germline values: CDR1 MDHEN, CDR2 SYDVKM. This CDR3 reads CASSFLLQGGIQETQYF. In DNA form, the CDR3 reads TGTGCCAGCAGTTTCCTGCTCCAGGGGGGGATACAAGAGACCCAGTACTTC.

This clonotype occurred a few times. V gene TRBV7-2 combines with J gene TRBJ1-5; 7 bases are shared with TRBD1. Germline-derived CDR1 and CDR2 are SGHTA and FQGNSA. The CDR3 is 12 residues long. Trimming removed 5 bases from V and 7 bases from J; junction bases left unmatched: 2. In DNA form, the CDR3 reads TGTGCCAGCAGCAGGGGGCGACAGCCCCAGCATTTT. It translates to CASSRGRQPQHF.

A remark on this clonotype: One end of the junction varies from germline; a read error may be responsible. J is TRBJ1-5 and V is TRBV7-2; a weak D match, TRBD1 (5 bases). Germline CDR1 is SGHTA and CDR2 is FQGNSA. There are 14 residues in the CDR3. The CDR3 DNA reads TGTGCCAGCAGCGTGCTACGGGGCAATCAGTCCCAGCATTTT. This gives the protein CASSVLRGNQSQHF. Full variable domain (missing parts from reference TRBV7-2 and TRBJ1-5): GAGVSQSPSNKVTEKGKDVELRCDPISGHTALYWYRQSLGQGLEFLIYFQGNSAPDKSGLPSDRFSAERTGGSVSTLTIQRTQQEDSAVYLCASSVLRGNQSQHFGDGTRLSIL.